This T cell receptor beta chain was found in a study of T cell repertoires in cytomegalovirus infection. Background on the study: Both CMV infection and a matching HLA type were indicated by public TCR beta signatures. General observations from the study: HLA-C-restricted, CMV-specific TCR beta clonotypes were dominant ex vivo.

This clonotype was observed a handful of times. Its antigen is undetermined. TCRdb passed the reads through MiXCR, listing each CDR3 protein once. The table has about 260,000 distinct CDR3 sequences, roughly 15% seen once. Trimming shortened V by 4 bases and J by 14 bases, and 19 bases separated the two germline ends. This CDR3 comprises 14 residues. Germline V gene data show CDR1 as SGHRS and CDR2 as YFSETQ. The source material was PBMCs. The V call is TRBV5-1, the J call TRBJ1-6; D perhaps matches TRBD1 (5 bases). The sequence derives from a human donor in good health (CMV status not recorded). Some clones in this sample may be carry-over from other donors' samples. The CDR3 loop is CASSPLILGGSLHF. CDR3 nucleotides: TGCGCCAGCAGCCCCCTCATCCTCGGGGGGTCCCTCCACTTT.